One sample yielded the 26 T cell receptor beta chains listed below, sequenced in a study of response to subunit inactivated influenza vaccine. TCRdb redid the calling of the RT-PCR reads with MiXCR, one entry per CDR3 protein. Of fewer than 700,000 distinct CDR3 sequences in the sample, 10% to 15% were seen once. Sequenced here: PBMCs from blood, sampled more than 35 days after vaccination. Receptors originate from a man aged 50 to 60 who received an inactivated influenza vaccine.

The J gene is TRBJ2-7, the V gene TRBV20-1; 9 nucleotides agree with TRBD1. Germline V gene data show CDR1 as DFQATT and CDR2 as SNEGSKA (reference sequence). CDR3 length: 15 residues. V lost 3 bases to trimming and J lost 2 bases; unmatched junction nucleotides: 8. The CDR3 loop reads CSARITGGDAYEQYF. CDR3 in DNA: TGCAGTGCTAGGATTACAGGGGGCGATGCCTACGAGCAGTACTTC.

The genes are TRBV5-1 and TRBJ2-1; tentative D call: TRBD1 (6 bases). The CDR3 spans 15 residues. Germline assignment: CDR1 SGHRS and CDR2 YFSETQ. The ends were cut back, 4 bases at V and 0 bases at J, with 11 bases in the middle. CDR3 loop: CASSADRGSYNEQFF. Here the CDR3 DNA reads TGCGCCAGCAGCGCGGACAGAGGCTCCTACAATGAGCAGTTCTTC. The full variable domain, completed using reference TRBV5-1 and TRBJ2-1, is KAGVTQTPRYLIKTRGQQVTLSCSPISGHRSVSWYQQTPGQGLQFLFEYFSETQRNKGNFPGRFSGRQFSNSRSEMNVSTLELGDSALYLCASSADRGSYNEQFFGPGTRLTVL.

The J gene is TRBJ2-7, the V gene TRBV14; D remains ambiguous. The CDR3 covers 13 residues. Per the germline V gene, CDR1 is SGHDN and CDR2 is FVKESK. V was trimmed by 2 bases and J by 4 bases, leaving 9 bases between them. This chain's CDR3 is CASSQKILYEQYF. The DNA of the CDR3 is TGTGCCAGCAGCCAAAAAATACTGTACGAGCAGTACTTC.

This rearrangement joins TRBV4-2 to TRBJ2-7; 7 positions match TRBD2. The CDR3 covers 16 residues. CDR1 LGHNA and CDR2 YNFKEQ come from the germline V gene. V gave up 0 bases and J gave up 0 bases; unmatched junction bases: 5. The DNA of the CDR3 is TGTGCCAGCAGCCAAGATTCGGGAGGACCCTCCTACGAGCAGTACTTC. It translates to CASSQDSGGPSYEQYF.

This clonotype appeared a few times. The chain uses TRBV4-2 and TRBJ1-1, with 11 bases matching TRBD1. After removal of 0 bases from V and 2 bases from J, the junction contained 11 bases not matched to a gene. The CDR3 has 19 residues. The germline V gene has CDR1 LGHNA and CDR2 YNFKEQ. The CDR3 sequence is CASSQDMGTGGLINTEAFF. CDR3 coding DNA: TGTGCCAGCAGCCAAGATATGGGGACAGGGGGGTTAATTAACACTGAAGCTTTCTTT.

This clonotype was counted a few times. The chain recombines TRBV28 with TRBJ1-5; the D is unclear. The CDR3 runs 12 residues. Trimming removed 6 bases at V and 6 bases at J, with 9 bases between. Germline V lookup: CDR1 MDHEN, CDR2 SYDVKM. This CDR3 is CASSITFQPQHF. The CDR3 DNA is TGTGCCAGCAGCATAACCTTTCAGCCCCAGCATTTT.

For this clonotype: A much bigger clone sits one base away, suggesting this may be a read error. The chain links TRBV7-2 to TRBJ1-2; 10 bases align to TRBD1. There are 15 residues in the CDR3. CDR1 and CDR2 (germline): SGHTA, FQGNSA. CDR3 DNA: TGTGCCGGCAGCCGGGGGACAGGGGAATTTCATGGCTACACCTTC. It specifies CAGSRGTGEFHGYTF.

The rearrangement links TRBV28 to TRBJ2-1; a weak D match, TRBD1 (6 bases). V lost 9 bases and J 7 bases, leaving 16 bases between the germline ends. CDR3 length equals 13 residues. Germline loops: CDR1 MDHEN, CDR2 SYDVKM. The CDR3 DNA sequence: TGTGCCAGTAGGGGACACGGCAGTAATGAGCAGTTCTTC. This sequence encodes CASRGHGSNEQFF. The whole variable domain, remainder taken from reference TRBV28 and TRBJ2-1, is DVKVTQSSRYLVKRTGEKVFLECVQDMDHENMFWYRQDPGLGLRLIYFSYDVKMKEKGDIPEGYSVSREKKERFSLILESASTNQTSMYLCASRGHGSNEQFFGPGTRLTVL.

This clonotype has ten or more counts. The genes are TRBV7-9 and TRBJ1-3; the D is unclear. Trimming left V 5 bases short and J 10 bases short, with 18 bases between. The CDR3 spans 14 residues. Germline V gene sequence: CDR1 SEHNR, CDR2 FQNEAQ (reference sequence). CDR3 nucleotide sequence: TGTGCCAGCAGCCATATCGTAGGGCACCGGACCATATATTTT. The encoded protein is CASSHIVGHRTIYF.

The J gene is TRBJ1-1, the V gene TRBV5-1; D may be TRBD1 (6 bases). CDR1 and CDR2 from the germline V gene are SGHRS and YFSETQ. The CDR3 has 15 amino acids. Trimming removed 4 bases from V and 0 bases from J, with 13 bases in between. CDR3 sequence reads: CASSPATGMNTEAFF. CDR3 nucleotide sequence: TGCGCCAGCAGCCCAGCGACAGGTATGAACACTGAAGCTTTCTTT.

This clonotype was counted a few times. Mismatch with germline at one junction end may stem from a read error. The CDR3 DNA follows: TGCAGCGTTGTGTCTCTAGCGGGGGGGCGTAGCTTC. Translating it yields CSVVSLAGGRSF. The rearrangement links TRBV29-1 to TRBJ2-1; 12 bases are shared with TRBD2. The CDR3 length is 12 residues. Germline assignment: CDR1 SQVTM and CDR2 ANQGSEA.

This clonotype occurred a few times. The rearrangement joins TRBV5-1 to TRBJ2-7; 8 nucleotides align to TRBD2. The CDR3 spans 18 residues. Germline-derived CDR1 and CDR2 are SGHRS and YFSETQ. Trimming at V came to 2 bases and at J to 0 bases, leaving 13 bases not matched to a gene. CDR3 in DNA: TGCGCCAGCAGCTTATCCCTCGCACTAGCGGATTTCTCCTACGAGCAGTACTTC. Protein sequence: CASSLSLALADFSYEQYF.

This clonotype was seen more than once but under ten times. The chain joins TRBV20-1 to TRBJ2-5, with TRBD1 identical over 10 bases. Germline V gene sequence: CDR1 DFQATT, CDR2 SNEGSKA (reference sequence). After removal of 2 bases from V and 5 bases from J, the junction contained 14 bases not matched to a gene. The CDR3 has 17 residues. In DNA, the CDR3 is TGCAGTGCTAGACCTATGATTCGACAGGGGGCTAGGGAGACCCAGTACTTC. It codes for CSARPMIRQGARETQYF.

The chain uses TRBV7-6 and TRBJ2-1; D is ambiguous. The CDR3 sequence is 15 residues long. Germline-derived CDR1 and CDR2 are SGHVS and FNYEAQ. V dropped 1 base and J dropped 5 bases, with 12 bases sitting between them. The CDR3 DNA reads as TGTGCCAGCAGCTTAGTCCTTGGAACACACAATGAGCAGTTCTTC. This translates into CASSLVLGTHNEQFF.

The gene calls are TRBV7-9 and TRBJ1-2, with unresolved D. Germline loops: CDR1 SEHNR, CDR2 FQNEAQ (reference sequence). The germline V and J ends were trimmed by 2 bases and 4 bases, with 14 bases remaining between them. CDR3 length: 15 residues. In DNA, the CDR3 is TGTGCCAGCAGCTTATCCCAAGCTAACCTCTATGGCTACACCTTC. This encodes CASSLSQANLYGYTF. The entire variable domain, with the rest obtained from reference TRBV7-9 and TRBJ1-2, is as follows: DTGVSQNPRHKITKRGQNVTFRCDPISEHNRLYWYRQTLGQGPEFLTYFQNEAQLEKSRLLSDRFSAERPKGSFSTLEIQRTEQGDSAMYLCASSLSQANLYGYTFGSGTRLTVV.

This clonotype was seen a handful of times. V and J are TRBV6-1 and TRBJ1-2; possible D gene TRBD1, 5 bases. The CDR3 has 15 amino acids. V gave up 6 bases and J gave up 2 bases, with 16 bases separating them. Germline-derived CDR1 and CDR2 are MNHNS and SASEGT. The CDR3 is CASRSGRRTNYGYTF. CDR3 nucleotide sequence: TGTGCCAGCAGGTCGGGACGGAGAACCAACTATGGCTACACCTTC.

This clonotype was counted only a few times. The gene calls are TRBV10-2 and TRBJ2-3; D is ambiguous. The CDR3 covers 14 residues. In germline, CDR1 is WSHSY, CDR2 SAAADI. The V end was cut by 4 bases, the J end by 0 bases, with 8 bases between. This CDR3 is CASSGFLSTDTQYF. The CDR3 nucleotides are TGCGCCAGCAGTGGGTTTTTAAGCACAGATACGCAGTATTTT.

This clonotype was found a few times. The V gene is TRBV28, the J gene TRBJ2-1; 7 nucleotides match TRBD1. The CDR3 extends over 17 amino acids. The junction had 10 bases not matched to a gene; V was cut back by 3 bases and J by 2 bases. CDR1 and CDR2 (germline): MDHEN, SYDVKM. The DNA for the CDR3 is TGTGCCAGCAGTTTGTGGACAGACAGGGACACCTACAATGAGCAGTTCTTC. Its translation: CASSLWTDRDTYNEQFF. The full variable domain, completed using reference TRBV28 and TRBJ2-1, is DVKVTQSSRYLVKRTGEKVFLECVQDMDHENMFWYRQDPGLGLRLIYFSYDVKMKEKGDIPEGYSVSREKKERFSLILESASTNQTSMYLCASSLWTDRDTYNEQFFGPGTRLTVL.

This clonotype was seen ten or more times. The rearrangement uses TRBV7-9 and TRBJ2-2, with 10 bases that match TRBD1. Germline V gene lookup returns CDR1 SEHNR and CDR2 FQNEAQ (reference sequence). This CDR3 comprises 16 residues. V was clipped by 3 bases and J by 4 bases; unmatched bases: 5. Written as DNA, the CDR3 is TGTGCCAGCAGCTTGAGACAGGGGGCGAGCACCGGGGAGCTGTTTTTT. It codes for CASSLRQGASTGELFF.

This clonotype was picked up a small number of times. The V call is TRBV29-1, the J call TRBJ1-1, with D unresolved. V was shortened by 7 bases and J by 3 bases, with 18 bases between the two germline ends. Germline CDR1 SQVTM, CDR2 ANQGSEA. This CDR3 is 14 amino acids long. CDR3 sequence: CSARLLDGDTEAFF. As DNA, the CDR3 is TGCAGCGCCCGACTGCTGGACGGGGACACTGAAGCTTTCTTT. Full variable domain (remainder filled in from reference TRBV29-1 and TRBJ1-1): SAVISQKPSRDICQRGTSLTIQCQVDSQVTMMFWYRQQPGQSLTLIATANQGSEATYESGFVIDKFPISRPNLTFSTLTVSNMSPEDSSIYLCSARLLDGDTEAFFGQGTRLTVV.

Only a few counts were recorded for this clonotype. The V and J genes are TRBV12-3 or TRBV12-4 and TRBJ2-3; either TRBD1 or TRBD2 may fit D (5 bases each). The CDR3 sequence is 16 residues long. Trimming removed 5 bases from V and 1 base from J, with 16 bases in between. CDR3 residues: CASSPHNGTRTDTQYF. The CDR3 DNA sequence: TGTGCCAGCAGTCCCCATAACGGGACCCGCACAGATACGCAGTATTTT.

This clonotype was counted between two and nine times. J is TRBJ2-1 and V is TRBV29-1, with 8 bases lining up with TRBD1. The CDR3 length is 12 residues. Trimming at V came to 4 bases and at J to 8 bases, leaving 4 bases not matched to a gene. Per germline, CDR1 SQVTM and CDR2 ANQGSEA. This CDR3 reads CSVGTGIYEQFF. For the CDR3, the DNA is TGCAGCGTTGGGACAGGGATCTATGAGCAGTTCTTC.

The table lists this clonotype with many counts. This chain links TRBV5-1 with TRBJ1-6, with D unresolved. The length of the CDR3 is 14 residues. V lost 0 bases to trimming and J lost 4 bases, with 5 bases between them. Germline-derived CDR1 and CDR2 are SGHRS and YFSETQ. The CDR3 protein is CASSLEGYNSPLHF. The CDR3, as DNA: TGCGCCAGCAGCTTGGAAGGGTATAATTCACCCCTCCACTTT.

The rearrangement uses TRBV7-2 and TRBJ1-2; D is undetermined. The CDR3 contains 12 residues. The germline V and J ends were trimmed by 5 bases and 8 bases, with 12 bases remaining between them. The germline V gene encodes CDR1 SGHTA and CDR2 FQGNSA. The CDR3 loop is CASSHLSQGYTF. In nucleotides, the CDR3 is TGTGCCAGCAGCCACCTATCTCAGGGCTACACCTTC.

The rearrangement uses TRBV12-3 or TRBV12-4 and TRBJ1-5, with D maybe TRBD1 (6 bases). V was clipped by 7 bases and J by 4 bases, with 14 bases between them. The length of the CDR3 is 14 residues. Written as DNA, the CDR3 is TGTGCCAGCACCCCCCAGGGGACAAATCAGCCCCAGCATTTT. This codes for CASTPQGTNQPQHF.

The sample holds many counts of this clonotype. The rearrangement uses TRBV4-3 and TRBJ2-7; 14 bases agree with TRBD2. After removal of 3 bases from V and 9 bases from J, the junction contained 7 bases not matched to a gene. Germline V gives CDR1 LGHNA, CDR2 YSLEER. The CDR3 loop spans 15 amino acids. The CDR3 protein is CASSQALTSGRVQYF. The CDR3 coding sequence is TGCGCCAGCAGCCAGGCATTGACTAGCGGGAGGGTGCAGTACTTC.